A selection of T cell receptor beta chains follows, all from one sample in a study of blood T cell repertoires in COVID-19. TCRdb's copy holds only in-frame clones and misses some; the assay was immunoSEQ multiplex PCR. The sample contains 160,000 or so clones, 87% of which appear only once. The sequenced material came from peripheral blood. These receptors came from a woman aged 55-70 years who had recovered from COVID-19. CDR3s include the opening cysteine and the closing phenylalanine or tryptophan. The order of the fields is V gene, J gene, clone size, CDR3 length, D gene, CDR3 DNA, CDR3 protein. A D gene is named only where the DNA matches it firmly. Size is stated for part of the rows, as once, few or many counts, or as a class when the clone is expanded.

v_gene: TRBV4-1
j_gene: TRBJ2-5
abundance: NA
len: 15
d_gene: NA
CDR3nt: TGCGCCAGCAGCCAAGACGGAGGGACCCCGGGGACCCAGTACTTC
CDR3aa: CASSQDGGTPGTQYF

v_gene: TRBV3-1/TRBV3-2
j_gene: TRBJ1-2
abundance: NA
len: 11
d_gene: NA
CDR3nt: TGTGCCAGCAGCCACGCGGGGGGCTACACCTTC
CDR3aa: CASSHAGGYTF

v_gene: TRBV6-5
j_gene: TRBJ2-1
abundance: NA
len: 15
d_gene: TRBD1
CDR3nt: TGTGCCAGCAGTTTGGGACAGGGTGTCTACAATGAGCAGTTCTTC
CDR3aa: CASSLGQGVYNEQFF

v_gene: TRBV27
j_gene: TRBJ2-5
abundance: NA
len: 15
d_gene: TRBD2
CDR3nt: TGTGCCAGCAGGCCCGGGACTAGCGGTGGGGAGACCCAGTACTTC
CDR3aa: CASRPGTSGGETQYF

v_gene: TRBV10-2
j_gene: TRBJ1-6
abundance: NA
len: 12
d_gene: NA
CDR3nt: TGCGCCACCTCGGACAAAAATTCACCCCTCCACTTT
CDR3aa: CATSDKNSPLHF

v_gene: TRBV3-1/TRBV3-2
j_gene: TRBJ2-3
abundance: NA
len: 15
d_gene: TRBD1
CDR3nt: TGTGCCAGCAGCCAAGCGACAGGGATTAGAGATACGCAGTATTTT
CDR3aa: CASSQATGIRDTQYF

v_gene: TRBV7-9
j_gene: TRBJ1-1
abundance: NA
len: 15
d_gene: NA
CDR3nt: TGTGCCAGCAGCTTAGGAGCAGCCAGGAGGACTGAAGCTTTCTTT
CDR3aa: CASSLGAARRTEAFF

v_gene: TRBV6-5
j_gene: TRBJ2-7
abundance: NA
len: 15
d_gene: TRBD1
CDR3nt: TGTGCCAGCAGACCGTCCGGGACAGAGTCCTACGAGCAGTACTTC
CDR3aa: CASRPSGTESYEQYF

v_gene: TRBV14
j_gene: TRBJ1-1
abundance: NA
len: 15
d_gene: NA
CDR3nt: TGTGCCAGCAGCCAGACGATTCCCCAGGGTGTCGCAGCTTTCTTT
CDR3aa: CASSQTIPQGVAAFF

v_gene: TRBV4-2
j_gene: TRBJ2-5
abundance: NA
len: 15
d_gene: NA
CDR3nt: TGTGCCAGCAGCCAAGCAGGTGGGGGAGCGGGGACCCAGTACTTC
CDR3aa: CASSQAGGGAGTQYF

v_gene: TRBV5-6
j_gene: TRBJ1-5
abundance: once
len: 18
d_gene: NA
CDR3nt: TGTGCCAGCAGCTTGGCATTCAGGGGCGCTTTGGGCAATCAGCCCCAGCATTTT
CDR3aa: CASSLAFRGALGNQPQHF

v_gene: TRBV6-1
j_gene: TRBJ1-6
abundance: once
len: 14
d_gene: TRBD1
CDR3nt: TGTGCCAGCAGTGACCAGGGGGCCCCCTCACCCCTCCACTTT
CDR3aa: CASSDQGAPSPLHF

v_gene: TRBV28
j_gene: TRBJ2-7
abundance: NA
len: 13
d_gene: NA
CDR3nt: TGTGCCAGCAGTTTGGAGGAAGCCTACGAGCAGTACTTC
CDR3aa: CASSLEEAYEQYF

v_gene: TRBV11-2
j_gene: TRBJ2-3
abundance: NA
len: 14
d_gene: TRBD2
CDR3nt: TGTGCCAGCAGCTTGGACAGATTAGCGGGGAGTCAGTATTTT
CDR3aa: CASSLDRLAGSQYF

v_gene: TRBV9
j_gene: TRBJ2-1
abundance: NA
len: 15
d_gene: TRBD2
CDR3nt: TGTGCCAGCAGCTGGGCTAGCGGGGGGGCCAATGAGCAGTTCTTC
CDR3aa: CASSWASGGANEQFF

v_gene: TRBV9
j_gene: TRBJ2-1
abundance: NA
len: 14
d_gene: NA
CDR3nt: TGTGCCAGCAGCGTAGCTTCAGGGATCGATGAGCAGTTCTTC
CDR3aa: CASSVASGIDEQFF

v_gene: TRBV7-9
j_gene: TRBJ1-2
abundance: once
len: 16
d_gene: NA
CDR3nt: TGTGCCAGCAGCACCGCATCCCGCGGGGTTCGATATGGCTACACCTTC
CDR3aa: CASSTASRGVRYGYTF

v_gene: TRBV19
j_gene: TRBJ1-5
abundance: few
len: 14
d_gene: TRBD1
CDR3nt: TGTGCCAGTAGTCTCGGGACAGGGGCTCAGCCCCAGCATTTT
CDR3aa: CASSLGTGAQPQHF

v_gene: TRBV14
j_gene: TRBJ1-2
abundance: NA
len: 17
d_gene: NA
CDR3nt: TGTGCCAGCAGCCCGGTGGGAATTGAAAGACTACTCTATGGCTACACCTTC
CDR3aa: CASSPVGIERLLYGYTF

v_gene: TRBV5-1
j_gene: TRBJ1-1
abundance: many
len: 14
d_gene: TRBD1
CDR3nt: TGCGCCAGCAGCCCCGGGACAGGGAACACTGAAGCTTTCTTT
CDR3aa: CASSPGTGNTEAFF

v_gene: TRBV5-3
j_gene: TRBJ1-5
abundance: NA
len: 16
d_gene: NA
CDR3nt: TGTGCCAGAAGCTTCCTTCGTTCAGATAGCAATCAGCCCCAGCATTTT
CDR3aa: CARSFLRSDSNQPQHF

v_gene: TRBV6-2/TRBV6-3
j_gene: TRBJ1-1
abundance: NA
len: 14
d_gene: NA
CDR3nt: TGTGCCAGCAGTTACTCGAGGGAAAACACTGAAGCTTTCTTT
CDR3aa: CASSYSRENTEAFF

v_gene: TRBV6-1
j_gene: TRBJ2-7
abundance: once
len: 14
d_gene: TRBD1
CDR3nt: TGTGCCAGCAGAGAAGGTCGGACAGGGTACGAGCAGTACTTC
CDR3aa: CASREGRTGYEQYF

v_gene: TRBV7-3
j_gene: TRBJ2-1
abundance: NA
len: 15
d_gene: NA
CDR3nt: TGTGCCAGCAGCTCGACTGGAAGCTCCTACAATGAGCAGTTCTTC
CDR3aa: CASSSTGSSYNEQFF

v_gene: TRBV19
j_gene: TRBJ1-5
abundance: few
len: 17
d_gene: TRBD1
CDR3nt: TGTGCCAGTGTCCCGGGACAGGGAAGAAGGGGCAATCAGCCCCAGCATTTT
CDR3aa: CASVPGQGRRGNQPQHF

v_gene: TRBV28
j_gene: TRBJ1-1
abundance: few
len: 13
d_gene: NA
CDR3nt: TGTGCCAGCAGTCCCCCCCAGAACACTGAAGCTTTCTTT
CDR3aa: CASSPPQNTEAFF

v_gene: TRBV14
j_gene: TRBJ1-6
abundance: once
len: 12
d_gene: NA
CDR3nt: TGTGCCAGCAGCCAAGTGCGTTCACCCCTCCACTTT
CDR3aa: CASSQVRSPLHF

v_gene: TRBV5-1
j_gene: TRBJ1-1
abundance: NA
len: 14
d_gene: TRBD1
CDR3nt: TGCGCCAGCAGCCAGGGACAGCCGAACACTGAAGCTTTCTTT
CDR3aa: CASSQGQPNTEAFF

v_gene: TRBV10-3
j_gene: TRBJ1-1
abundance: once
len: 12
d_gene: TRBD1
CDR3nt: TGTGCCATCAGGGGGGACAGGGGGCGAGCTTTCTTT
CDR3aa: CAIRGDRGRAFF

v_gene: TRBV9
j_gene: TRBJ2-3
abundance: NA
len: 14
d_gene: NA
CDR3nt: TGTGCCAGCAGCGAGTCGACAGCCACAGATACGCAGTATTTT
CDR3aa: CASSESTATDTQYF

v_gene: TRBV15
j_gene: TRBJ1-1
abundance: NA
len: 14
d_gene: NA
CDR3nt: TGTGCCACCAGCAGAGATGCAGGGCCCACTGAAGCTTTCTTT
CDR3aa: CATSRDAGPTEAFF

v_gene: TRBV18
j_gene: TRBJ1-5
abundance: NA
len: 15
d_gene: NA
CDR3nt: TGTGCCAGCTCACCGGACAACAGGGTCAATCAGCCCCAGCATTTT
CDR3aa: CASSPDNRVNQPQHF

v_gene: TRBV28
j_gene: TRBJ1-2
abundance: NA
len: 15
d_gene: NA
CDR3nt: TGTGCCAGCAGCCCTACCTACAGGGAATCTGGTGGCTACACCTTC
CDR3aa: CASSPTYRESGGYTF

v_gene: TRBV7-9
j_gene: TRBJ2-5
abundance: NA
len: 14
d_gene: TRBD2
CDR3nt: TGTGCCAGCAGTTCACCGGGACTAGGGGAGACCCAGTACTTC
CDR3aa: CASSSPGLGETQYF

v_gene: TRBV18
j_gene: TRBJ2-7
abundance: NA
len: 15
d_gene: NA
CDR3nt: TGTGCCAGCTCACCGGGCCGGATTCCCTCCTACGAGCAGTACTTC
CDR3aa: CASSPGRIPSYEQYF

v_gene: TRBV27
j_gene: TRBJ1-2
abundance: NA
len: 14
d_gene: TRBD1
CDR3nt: TGTGCCAGCAGGGGGACAGGGACCGGCTATGGCTACACCTTC
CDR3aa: CASRGTGTGYGYTF